These 24 T cell receptor beta chains originate from one sample sequenced in a study of blood T cell repertoires in COVID-19. Sequencing was performed with immunoSEQ multiplex PCR; in TCRdb, only in-frame clones are kept and a portion is missing. The sample lists some 80,000 clones, 70% to 90% occurring once. What was sequenced was peripheral blood. The origin of the receptors is an elderly man with active or convalescent COVID-19.

This chain joins TRBV11-2 and TRBJ2-1, with D uncertain. Trimming removed 5 bases at V and 7 bases at J, with 6 bases between. This CDR3 comprises 11 residues. CDR1 is SGHAT and CDR2 is FQNNGV in the germline V gene. CDR3 bases: TGTGCCAGCAGCCGTACAAATGAGCAGTTCTTC. This codes for CASSRTNEQFF.

The gene calls are TRBV7-2 and TRBJ2-1; the match to TRBD2 covers 15 bases. CDR1 and CDR2 (germline): SGHTA, FQGNSA. Trimming removed 7 bases from V and 6 bases from J; junction bases left unmatched: 13. This CDR3 is 18 amino acids long. The CDR3 is CASTIRLGLAGGSNEQFF. CDR3 bases: TGTGCCAGCACCATCCGTCTAGGACTAGCGGGGGGGAGCAATGAGCAGTTCTTC.

The J gene is TRBJ1-1, the V gene TRBV28; a possible D gene is TRBD1 (6 bases). This CDR3 is built from 15 residues. Per germline, CDR1 MDHEN and CDR2 SYDVKM. V was cut by 4 bases and J by 7 bases, with 19 bases left in between. CDR3 loop: CASSYPGHRLGEAFF. The CDR3 nucleotides read TGTGCCAGCAGTTACCCGGGACACAGGTTGGGTGAAGCTTTCTTT.

The rearrangement links TRBV5-1 to TRBJ2-2, with 9 bases fitting TRBD1. V lost 2 bases to trimming and J lost 4 bases; unmatched junction nucleotides: 6. CDR1 is SGHRS and CDR2 is YFSETQ in the germline V gene. This CDR3 is built from 16 residues. The CDR3 DNA reads as TGCGCCAGCAGCTTTACAGGGGGCGCGGGCACCGGGGAGCTGTTTTTT. Translating it yields CASSFTGGAGTGELFF.

This chain joins TRBV11-2 and TRBJ1-6; D might be TRBD1 (6 bases). The V end was cut by 6 bases, the J end by 8 bases, with 11 bases between. Germline lookup yields CDR1 SGHAT and CDR2 FQNNGV. The CDR3 runs to 13 residues. CDR3 DNA sequence: TGTGCCAGCAGACAGGGTGTTTATTCACCCCTCCACTTT. Translation: CASRQGVYSPLHF.

This rearrangement joins TRBV3-1 (or the pseudogene TRBV3-2) to TRBJ1-5, with 9 bases identical to TRBD1. Germline V gives CDR1 LGHDT, CDR2 YNNKEL (reference sequence). This CDR3 spans 15 amino acids. V lost 1 base to trimming and J lost 2 bases; unmatched junction nucleotides: 0. Written as DNA, the CDR3 is TGTGCCAGCAGCCAAGGGACAGGGGGCAATCAGCCCCAGCATTTT. Translating gives CASSQGTGGNQPQHF.

The chain has TRBV5-1 and TRBJ1-1; 8 bases align to TRBD1. V lost 4 bases to trimming and J lost 4 bases; unmatched junction nucleotides: 12. Germline V gene sequence: CDR1 SGHRS, CDR2 YFSETQ. There are 16 residues in the CDR3. This CDR3 reads CASSPNSQGAGTEAFF. The CDR3 DNA reads TGCGCCAGCAGCCCAAACTCCCAGGGGGCGGGCACTGAAGCTTTCTTT.

This clone has a handful of counts. V and J are TRBV7-8 and TRBJ2-7, with a tentative D call TRBD1 (6 bases). The germline V gene encodes CDR1 SGHVS and CDR2 FQNEAQ. Trimming cost V 5 bases and J 4 bases, with 12 bases left between them. The CDR3 extends over 13 amino acids. CDR3 sequence reads: CASSLDRRYEQYV. The CDR3 DNA follows: TGTGCCAGCAGCCTGGACAGAAGGTACGAGCAGTACGTC.

This rearrangement joins TRBV27 to TRBJ2-1, with D unclear. Per germline, CDR1 MNHEY and CDR2 SMNVEV (reference sequence). This CDR3 contains 14 residues. Trimming stripped 3 bases from V and 3 bases from J, with 9 bases between. CDR3 loop: CASSFPGLYNEQFF. CDR3 bases: TGTGCCAGCAGTTTCCCAGGCCTCTACAATGAGCAGTTCTTC.

The chain is built from TRBV30 and TRBJ1-2, with TRBD1 as a possible D gene (6 bases). Germline CDR1 reads GTSNPN; CDR2 reads SVGIG (reference sequence). V lost 0 bases, J lost 8 bases, and 22 bases lay in between. The CDR3 has 16 residues. The chain's CDR3 is CAWSVLWGGPRVGYTF. CDR3 nucleotide sequence: TGTGCCTGGAGTGTACTGTGGGGGGGGCCAAGGGTCGGCTACACCTTC.

The chain uses TRBV5-1 and TRBJ1-2; D not certain. CDR3 length equals 13 residues. Germline V CDR1 and CDR2: SGHRS, YFSETQ. Trimming pared 6 bases from V and 8 bases from J, leaving 17 bases between. The CDR3: CASMRDREGGYTF. CDR3 nucleotide sequence: TGCGCCAGCATGCGCGATCGCGAGGGAGGCTACACCTTC.

CDR3 region: CASSLAPRANTEAFF. CDR3 DNA sequence: TGCGCCAGCAGCTTGGCCCCCAGGGCGAACACTGAAGCTTTCTTT. The chain joins TRBV5-1 to TRBJ1-1, with D maybe TRBD1 (5 bases). Germline assignment: CDR1 SGHRS and CDR2 YFSETQ. Trimming took off 0 bases at V and 1 base at J, with 10 bases between the two ends. CDR3 length: 15 residues.

V gene TRBV7-3 combines with J gene TRBJ1-1, with a tentative D call TRBD1 (6 bases). The CDR3 runs 13 residues. Germline V gives CDR1 SGHTA, CDR2 FQGTGA. Trimming cost V 4 bases and J 1 base, with 7 bases left between them. The chain's CDR3 is CASSSDRNTEAFF. CDR3 bases: TGTGCCAGCAGCTCGGACAGGAACACTGAAGCTTTCTTT. Based on the CDR3 plus reference TRBV7-3 and TRBJ1-1, the full variable domain is GAGVSQTPSNKVTEKGKYVELRCDPISGHTALYWYRQSLGQGPEFLIYFQGTGAADDSGLPNDRFFAVRPEGSVSTLKIQRTERGDSAVYLCASSSDRNTEAFFGQGTRLTVV.

The V call is TRBV6-1, the J call TRBJ2-1; D ambiguous. The germline V and J ends were trimmed by 3 bases and 3 bases, with 3 bases remaining between them. This CDR3 has 12 amino acids. Germline CDR1 and CDR2: MNHNS and SASEGT. CDR3 protein: CASSDNYNEQFF. CDR3 in DNA: TGTGCCAGCAGTGACAACTACAATGAGCAGTTCTTC.

V is TRBV6-1 and J is TRBJ2-2; 7 bases are a match to TRBD2. The CDR3 is 16 residues long. Germline V CDR1 and CDR2: MNHNS, SASEGT. Losses at the gene ends were 2 bases for V and 3 bases for J; bases not matched to a gene: 6. CDR3 in amino acids: CASSERQGGYTGELFF. The CDR3 DNA sequence: TGTGCCAGCAGTGAAAGGCAGGGAGGGTACACCGGGGAGCTGTTTTTT.

This chain links TRBV29-1 with TRBJ1-2, with D possibly TRBD1 on 6 matching bases. Germline V CDR1 and CDR2: SQVTM, ANQGSEA. The CDR3 is made up of 12 amino acids. V dropped 4 bases and J dropped 4 bases, with 10 bases sitting between them. The CDR3 sequence: CSVGTELYGYTF. CDR3 bases: TGCAGCGTTGGGACAGAACTCTATGGCTACACCTTC.

The CDR3 DNA reads TGCGCCAGCAGCTTGAGCCCCGGACTAGCGGGGGGGAACGAGCAGTACGTC. Protein: CASSLSPGLAGGNEQYV. The V gene is TRBV5-1, the J gene TRBJ2-7; 15 bases agree with TRBD2. Germline-derived CDR1 and CDR2 are SGHRS and YFSETQ. The CDR3 length is 17 residues. V was pared by 1 base and J by 5 bases, with 7 bases of the junction left unmatched.

The chain is built from TRBV6-5 and TRBJ2-2; D may be TRBD2 (5 bases). CDR1 is MNHEY and CDR2 is SVGAGI in the germline V gene. This CDR3 has 15 amino acids. V lost 2 bases, J lost 0 bases, and 7 bases lay in between. The CDR3 DNA reads as TGTGCCAGCAGTTACGCGGGCTCGAACACCGGGGAGCTGTTTTTT. This gives the protein CASSYAGSNTGELFF.

This chain uses TRBV5-1 with TRBJ1-1, with 7 bases lining up with TRBD1. This CDR3 has 14 residues. V lost 3 bases, J lost 1 base, and 3 bases stayed unmatched. The germline V gene encodes CDR1 SGHRS and CDR2 YFSETQ. The CDR3, as DNA: TGCGCCAGCAGCTCCTACAGGGGGAACACTGAAGCTTTCTTT. Its translation: CASSSYRGNTEAFF. The entire variable domain, with the rest obtained from reference TRBV5-1 and TRBJ1-1, is as follows: KAGVTQTPRYLIKTRGQQVTLSCSPISGHRSVSWYQQTPGQGLQFLFEYFSETQRNKGNFPGRFSGRQFSNSRSEMNVSTLELGDSALYLCASSSYRGNTEAFFGQGTRLTVV.

This chain connects TRBV24-1 to TRBJ1-5; possible D gene TRBD1, 5 bases. The CDR3 loop spans 17 amino acids. The germline V gene encodes CDR1 KGHDR and CDR2 SFDVKD. The V end was cut by 2 bases, the J end by 1 base, with 14 bases between. The CDR3 is CATSDSVGPGSNQPQHF. The CDR3 DNA is TGTGCCACCAGTGATTCGGTAGGGCCAGGGAGCAATCAGCCCCAGCATTTT.

The chain's CDR3 is CASSPRTGEQETQYF. For the CDR3, the DNA is TGTGCCAGCTCACCACGGACAGGGGAACAAGAGACCCAGTACTTC. The chain carries TRBV18 and TRBJ2-5; TRBD1 aligns across 9 bases. The junction had 2 bases not matched to a gene; V was cut back by 1 base and J by 2 bases. The CDR3 length is 15 residues. CDR1 is KGHSH and CDR2 is LQKENI in the germline V gene.

V is TRBV19 and J is TRBJ2-2; a possible D gene is TRBD2 (5 bases). Deletions cut 7 bases from V and 4 bases from J, with 13 bases between. The CDR3 consists of 14 residues. The germline gives CDR1 LNHDA, CDR2 SQIVND (reference sequence). Here the CDR3 reads CASISPSGTGELFF. The CDR3, as DNA: TGTGCCAGTATTTCCCCCAGCGGCACCGGGGAGCTGTTTTTT.

The V gene is TRBV24-1, the J gene TRBJ2-1; TRBD1 matches at 9 bases. The CDR3 spans 16 residues. Germline-derived CDR1 and CDR2 are KGHDR and SFDVKD. The ends lost 3 bases at V and 4 bases at J; junction bases unmatched: 6. CDR3 sequence reads: CATSDPHRGQYNEQFF. The CDR3 DNA follows: TGTGCCACCAGTGATCCACACAGGGGGCAGTACAATGAGCAGTTCTTC.

The V and J genes are TRBV29-1 and TRBJ1-2, with D unresolved. The CDR3 length is 14 residues. V was clipped by 0 bases and J by 0 bases, with 8 bases between them. The germline gives CDR1 SQVTM, CDR2 ANQGSEA. As DNA, the CDR3 is TGCAGCGTTGAAGATTGGGCAACTAACTATGGCTACACCTTC. The encoded protein is CSVEDWATNYGYTF.